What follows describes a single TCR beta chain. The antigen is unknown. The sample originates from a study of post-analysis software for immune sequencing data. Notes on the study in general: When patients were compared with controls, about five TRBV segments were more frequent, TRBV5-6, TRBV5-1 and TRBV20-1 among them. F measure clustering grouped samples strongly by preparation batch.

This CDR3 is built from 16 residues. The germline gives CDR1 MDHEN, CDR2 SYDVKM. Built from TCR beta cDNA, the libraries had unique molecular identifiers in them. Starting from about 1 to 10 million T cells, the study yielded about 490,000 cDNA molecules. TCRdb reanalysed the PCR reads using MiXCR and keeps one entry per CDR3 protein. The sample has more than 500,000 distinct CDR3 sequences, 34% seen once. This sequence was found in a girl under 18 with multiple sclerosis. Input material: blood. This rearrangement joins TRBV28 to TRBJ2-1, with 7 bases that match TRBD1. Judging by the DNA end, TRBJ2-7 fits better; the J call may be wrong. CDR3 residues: CASIPFLTGSYNEQYF. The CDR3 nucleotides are TGTGCCAGCATCCCCTTTTTGACAGGGTCCTACAATGAGCAGTACTTC.